Each of the 24 T cell receptor beta chains below was sequenced from the same sample in a study of STAT5B mutations in CD4+ large granular lymphocyte leukemia. Measured with immunoSEQ multiplex PCR; TCRdb has only the in-frame clones, and not every one. The table has fewer than 50,000 clones, about four fifths seen once; the top ten hold around 0.57%. The sample was CD4+ T cells from blood buffy coats. Receptor source: a human donor in good health.

The V call is TRBV6-5, the J call TRBJ2-7; 10 nucleotides agree with TRBD2. The length of the CDR3 is 15 residues. The V gene's germline CDR1 is MNHEY and CDR2 SVGAGI. V dropped 5 bases and J dropped 2; count of bases not matched to a gene: 6. The CDR3 DNA reads as TGTGCCAGCAGTAAGCGGACTAGCGGACCCTACGAGCAGTACTTC. The encoded protein is CASSKRTSGPYEQYF.

The chain recombines TRBV10-3 with TRBJ2-2; D possibly matches TRBD1 or TRBD2 (7 bases each). This CDR3 contains 18 residues. Germline CDR1 is ENHRY and CDR2 is SYGVKD. The V gene lost 2 bases and the J gene lost 5 bases, with 21 bases spanning the gap. CDR3 loop: CAISEPTPIQGGTGELFF. The CDR3 bases are TGTGCCATCAGTGAGCCGACCCCCATCCAGGGGGGGACCGGGGAGCTGTTTTTT.

V usage is TRBV11-2 and J usage is TRBJ1-4; no clear D gene. The CDR3 totals 12 residues. Germline lookup yields CDR1 SGHAT and CDR2 FQNNGV. V shed 5 bases and J shed 8 bases, with 9 bases lying between them. The CDR3 sequence: CASSLRMEKLFF. For the CDR3, the DNA is TGTGCCAGCAGCCTCCGGATGGAAAAACTGTTTTTT.

The chain couples TRBV6-4 to TRBJ2-3; 15 positions agree with TRBD2. CDR3 size: 19 residues. The germline CDR1 and CDR2 sequences are MRHNA and SNTAGT. The V segment lost 6 bases and the J segment 0 bases; nucleotides outside the gene matches: 10. This chain's CDR3 is CASSPLGLAGGGSTDTQYF. CDR3 bases: TGTGCCAGCAGCCCCTTGGGACTAGCGGGAGGAGGCAGCACAGATACGCAGTATTTT.

The chain carries TRBV4-2 and TRBJ1-1; possibly TRBD1 for D (5 bases). Germline CDR1 is LGHNA and CDR2 is YNFKEQ. The ends were cut back, 1 base at V and 11 bases at J, with 11 bases in the middle. This CDR3 is 12 amino acids long. CDR3 nucleotide sequence: TGTGCCAGCAGCCAAGCGGGGCGTCAGGCTTTCTTT. It encodes CASSQAGRQAFF.

This clone was counted only a few times. The chain's CDR3 is CASSPGQGVSYEQYF. CDR3 nucleotide sequence: TGTGCCAGCAGCCCGGGACAGGGGGTCTCCTACGAGCAGTACTTC. This chain connects TRBV5-4 to TRBJ2-7; TRBD1 matches 11 bases. The CDR3 length is 15 residues. Germline lookup yields CDR1 SGHNT and CDR2 YYREEE (reference sequence). J was trimmed by 0 bases and V by 4 bases; bases with no gene match: 3.

This chain joins TRBV11-3 and TRBJ2-6, with unresolved D. Trimming shortened V by 5 bases and J by 5 bases, and 22 bases separated the two germline ends. CDR3 length equals 18 residues. CDR1 is SGHNT and CDR2 is YENEEA in the germline V gene. The CDR3 here is CASSRAKSRQSRANVLTF. The CDR3 DNA reads TGTGCCAGCAGCCGCGCGAAATCTCGACAAAGTCGGGCCAACGTCCTGACTTTC.

The CDR3 sequence: CASSLDPQRYEQYF. CDR3 DNA: TGTGCCAGCAGCTTAGACCCTCAGCGTTACGAGCAGTACTTC. This sequence joins TRBV7-2 and TRBJ2-7; D uncertain. Trimming removed 1 base from V and 4 bases from J, with 11 bases in between. The CDR3 covers 14 residues. The germline CDR1 and CDR2 sequences are SGHTA and FQGNSA.

The chain joins TRBV1 to TRBJ2-7. TRBV1 is given as a pseudogene. The CDR3 spans 14 residues. CDR3 in amino acids: CTSSLSASFYEQYF. DNA of the CDR3: TGCACCAGCAGCCTGTCAGCCAGTTTCTACGAGCAGTACTTC.

The V gene is TRBV19, the J gene TRBJ1-2, with 10 positions matching TRBD1. With V trimmed by 0 bases and J by 0 bases, 7 bases remained unmatched. Per germline, CDR1 LNHDA and CDR2 SQIVND (reference sequence). The CDR3 is made up of 18 amino acids. For the CDR3, the DNA is TGTGCCAGTAGTATAGATACCGGGACAGGGGACACTAACTATGGCTACACCTTC. Translated, it gives CASSIDTGTGDTNYGYTF.

The rearrangement joins TRBV6-5 to TRBJ1-2; 10 nucleotides line up with TRBD1. Germline loops: CDR1 MNHEY, CDR2 SVGAGI. This CDR3 is built from 16 residues. V gave up 2 bases and J gave up 1 base; unmatched junction bases: 4. The CDR3 loop reads CASSYRDRGLNYGYTF. CDR3 in DNA: TGTGCCAGCAGTTACCGGGACAGGGGACTTAACTATGGCTACACCTTC.

V usage is TRBV29-1 and J usage is TRBJ2-1; 10 nucleotides line up with TRBD2. Looked up from germline, CDR1 is SQVTM and CDR2 is ANQGSEA. The CDR3 loop spans 14 amino acids. V lost 1 base, J lost 8 bases, and 5 bases stayed unmatched. CDR3 loop: CSVEGLAGADEQFF. The CDR3, as DNA: TGCAGCGTTGAAGGGCTAGCGGGAGCGGATGAGCAGTTCTTC.

The V gene is TRBV27, the J gene TRBJ2-1; 7 bases fit TRBD2. This CDR3 region has 12 residues. The J segment lost 9 bases and the V segment lost 5 bases, leaving 4 bases of the junction unmatched. CDR1 and CDR2 (germline): MNHEY, SMNVEV (reference sequence). The CDR3 nucleotides read TGTGCCAGCAGTCCCCGGGGGGTTGAGCAGTTCTTC. Translating gives CASSPRGVEQFF.

V is TRBV7-3 and J is TRBJ2-1, with 13 bases identical to TRBD2. This CDR3 is built from 14 residues. Germline trimming cut 4 bases from V and 10 bases from J; bases unmatched to any gene: 4. Per germline, CDR1 SGHTA and CDR2 FQGTGA. The CDR3 region has the DNA TGTGCCAGCAGCTCTGGACTAGCGGGAGTAGAGCAGTTCTTC. Encoded protein: CASSSGLAGVEQFF.

This chain connects TRBV11-1 to TRBJ2-7, with D maybe TRBD1 (5 bases). CDR1 and CDR2 (germline): SGHAT, FQDESV (reference sequence). Trimming removed 0 bases at V and 5 bases at J, with 20 bases between. CDR3 length: 17 residues. The CDR3 here is CASSLAKGSYLGDEQYF. The DNA for the CDR3 is TGTGCCAGCAGCTTAGCGAAGGGGTCCTATCTTGGCGACGAGCAGTACTTC.

This clone was seen only a few times. The chain uses TRBV23-1 and TRBJ1-5; no definite D call. Being an ORF, TRBV23-1 has a function that is uncertain. Trimming left V 3 bases short and J 8 bases short, with 11 bases between. The CDR3 is made up of 13 amino acids. CDR3 residues: CASSHRRCKPQHF. The CDR3 coding sequence is TGCGCCAGCAGTCATAGAAGGTGCAAGCCCCAGCATTTT.

This clone occurred a few times. The CDR3 reads CASSPGLSEQYF. The CDR3 DNA follows: TGCGCCAGCAGCCCGGGGCTCTCAGAGCAGTACTTC. The V call is TRBV5-1, the J call TRBJ2-7; D might be TRBD1 or TRBD2, each matching 5 bases. The CDR3 loop spans 12 amino acids. V was trimmed by 4 bases and J by 7 bases, leaving 12 bases between them. The V gene's germline CDR1 is SGHRS and CDR2 YFSETQ.

The rearrangement joins TRBV7-3 to TRBJ2-3, with a possible D match to TRBD2 (5 bases). Trimming took off 8 bases at V and 4 bases at J, with 13 bases between the two ends. CDR1 and CDR2 (germline): SGHTA, FQGTGA. CDR3 length: 13 residues. The DNA of the CDR3 is TGTGCCAGCCAGGTAGCCGGGGCAGATACGCAGTATTTT. The encoded protein is CASQVAGADTQYF.

The chain is built from TRBV19 and TRBJ2-7, with D unclear. CDR1 LNHDA and CDR2 SQIVND come from the germline V gene (reference sequence). CDR3 size: 14 residues. V was clipped by 1 base and J by 0 bases, with 7 bases between them. CDR3 DNA: TGTGCCAGTAGTATAGTTGTGGACTCCTACGAGCAGTACTTC. This gives the protein CASSIVVDSYEQYF.

The V gene is TRBV7-8, the J gene TRBJ2-2, with 7 bases aligning to TRBD2. V dropped 6 bases and J dropped 0; count of bases not matched to a gene: 7. Per germline, CDR1 SGHVS and CDR2 FQNEAQ. The length of the CDR3 is 16 residues. CDR3 region: CASSRAGTTNTGELFF. CDR3 nucleotide sequence: TGTGCCAGCAGTAGAGCGGGAACGACGAACACCGGGGAGCTGTTTTTT.

The chain links TRBV4-2 to TRBJ1-2, with 7 bases lining up with TRBD1. Germline CDR1 reads LGHNA; CDR2 reads YNFKEQ. V was clipped by 2 bases and J by 3 bases; unmatched bases: 3. The CDR3 runs 14 residues. CDR3: CASSQRGLDYGYTF. CDR3 in DNA: TGTGCCAGCAGCCAAAGGGGGCTGGACTATGGCTACACCTTC.

This clone was seen a single time. V usage is TRBV6-7 and J usage is TRBJ2-7; D ambiguous. TRBV6-7 is flagged as an ORF with uncertain function. The ends were cut back, 3 bases at V and 1 base at J, with 7 bases in the middle. This CDR3 has 13 amino acids. The CDR3 protein is CASSYPRSYEQYF. CDR3 nucleotides: TGTGCCAGCAGTTATCCCAGGTCCTACGAGCAGTACTTC.

The chain carries TRBV20-1 and TRBJ2-5, with no clear D. Germline CDR1 and CDR2: DFQATT and SNEGSKA (reference sequence). Deletions cut 3 bases from V and 3 bases from J, with 2 bases between. The CDR3 loop spans 10 amino acids. The CDR3 spells CSARKETQYF. CDR3 in DNA: TGCAGTGCTAGGAAAGAGACCCAGTACTTC.

Concerning this clone: Other nucleotide sequences in the sample specify the same CDR3. CDR3 protein: CASSIRGDQPQHF. CDR3 nucleotide sequence: TGTGCCAGTAGTATAAGGGGGGATCAGCCCCAGCATTTT. This chain connects TRBV19 to TRBJ1-5, with D possibly matching TRBD1 (6 bases). This CDR3 has 13 residues. Deletions cut 2 bases from V and 5 bases from J, with 7 bases between. Germline V gives CDR1 LNHDA, CDR2 SQIVND (reference sequence).